This TCR beta chain was recovered during a study of blood T cell repertoires in COVID-19. Profiled with immunoSEQ multiplex PCR; TCRdb holds only in-frame clones, not every one. The sample has some 350,000 clones, 87% seen once. Cohort assignment relied on participant-reported clinical history. The CDR3 is 12 amino acids. Germline CDR1 LGHNT, CDR2 FRNRAP. Trimming pared 7 bases from V and 5 bases from J, leaving 11 bases between. Sequencing input: PBMCs or T cells enriched from blood (not recorded which). The chain combines TRBV12-5 with TRBJ1-1, with TRBD1 as a possible D gene (5 bases). This sequence was found in a woman in her twenties or thirties who had recovered from COVID-19. The chain's CDR3 is CASAAGLTEAFF. The CDR3 DNA reads TGTGCTAGTGCGGCAGGGTTGACTGAAGCTTTCTTT.